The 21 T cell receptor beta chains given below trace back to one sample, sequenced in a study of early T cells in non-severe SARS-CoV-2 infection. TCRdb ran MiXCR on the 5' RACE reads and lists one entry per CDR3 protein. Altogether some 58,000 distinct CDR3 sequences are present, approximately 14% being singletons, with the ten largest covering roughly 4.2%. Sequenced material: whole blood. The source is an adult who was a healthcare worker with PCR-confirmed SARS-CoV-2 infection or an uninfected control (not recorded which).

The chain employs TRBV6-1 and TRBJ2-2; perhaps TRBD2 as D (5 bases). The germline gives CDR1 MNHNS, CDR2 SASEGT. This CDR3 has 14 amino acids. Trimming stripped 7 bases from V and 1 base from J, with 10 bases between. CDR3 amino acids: CASMRALNTGELFF. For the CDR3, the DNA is TGTGCCAGCATGAGGGCACTGAACACCGGGGAGCTGTTTTTT.

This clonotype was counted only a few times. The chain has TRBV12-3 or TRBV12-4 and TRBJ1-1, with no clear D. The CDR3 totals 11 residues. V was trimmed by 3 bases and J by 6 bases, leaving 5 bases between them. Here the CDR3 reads CASSFGAEAFF. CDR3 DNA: TGTGCCAGCAGTTTCGGAGCTGAAGCTTTCTTT.

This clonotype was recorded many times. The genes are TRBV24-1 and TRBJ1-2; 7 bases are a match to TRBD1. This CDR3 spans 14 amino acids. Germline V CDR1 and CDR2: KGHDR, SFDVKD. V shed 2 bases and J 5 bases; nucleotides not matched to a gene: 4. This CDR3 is CATSDSSQGYGYTF. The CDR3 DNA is TGTGCCACCAGTGATTCCTCACAGGGGTATGGCTACACCTTC.

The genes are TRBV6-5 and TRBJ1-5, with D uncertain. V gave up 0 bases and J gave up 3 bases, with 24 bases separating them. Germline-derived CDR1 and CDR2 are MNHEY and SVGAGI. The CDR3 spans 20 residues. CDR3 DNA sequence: TGTGCCAGCAGTTACTCGAACGTCGGATGGACCCACGGGCACAATCAGCCCCAGCATTTT. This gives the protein CASSYSNVGWTHGHNQPQHF.

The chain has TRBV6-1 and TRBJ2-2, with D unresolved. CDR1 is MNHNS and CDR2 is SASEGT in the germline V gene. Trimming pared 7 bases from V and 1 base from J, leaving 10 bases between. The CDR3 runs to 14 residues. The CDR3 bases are TGTGCCAGCATTATGGACGGGAACACCGGGGAGCTGTTTTTT. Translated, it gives CASIMDGNTGELFF.

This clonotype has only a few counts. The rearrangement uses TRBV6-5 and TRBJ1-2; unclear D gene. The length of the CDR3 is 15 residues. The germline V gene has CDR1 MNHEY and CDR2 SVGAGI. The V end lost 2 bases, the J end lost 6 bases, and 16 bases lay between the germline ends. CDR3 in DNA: TGTGCCAGCAGTTACGAGTCGGGAGTCTCCCATGGCTACACCTTC. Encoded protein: CASSYESGVSHGYTF.

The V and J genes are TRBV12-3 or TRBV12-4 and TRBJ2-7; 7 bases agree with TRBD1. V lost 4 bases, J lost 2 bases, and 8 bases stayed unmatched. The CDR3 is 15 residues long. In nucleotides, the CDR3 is TGTGCCAGCAGTTCCCCGGACAGGACGACCTACGAGCAGTACTTC. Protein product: CASSSPDRTTYEQYF.

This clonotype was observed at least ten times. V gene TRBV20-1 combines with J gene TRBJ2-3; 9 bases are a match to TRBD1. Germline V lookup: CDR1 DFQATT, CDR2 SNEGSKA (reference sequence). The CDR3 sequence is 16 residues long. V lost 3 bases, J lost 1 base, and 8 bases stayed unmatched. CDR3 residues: CSARSDRGGGTDTQYF. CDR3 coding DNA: TGCAGTGCTAGGTCGGACAGGGGAGGTGGCACAGATACGCAGTATTTT.

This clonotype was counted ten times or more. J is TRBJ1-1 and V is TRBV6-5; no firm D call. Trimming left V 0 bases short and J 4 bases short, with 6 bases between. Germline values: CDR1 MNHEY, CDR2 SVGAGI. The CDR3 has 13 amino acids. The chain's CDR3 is CASSYSEVTEAFF. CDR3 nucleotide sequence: TGTGCCAGCAGTTACTCGGAGGTCACTGAAGCTTTCTTT.

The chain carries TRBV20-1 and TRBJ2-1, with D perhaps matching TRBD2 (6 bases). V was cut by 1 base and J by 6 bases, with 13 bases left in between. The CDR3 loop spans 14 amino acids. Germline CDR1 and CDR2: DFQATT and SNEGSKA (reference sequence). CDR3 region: CSARVTSGSNEQFF. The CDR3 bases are TGCAGTGCTAGAGTGACTAGTGGGTCCAATGAGCAGTTCTTC.

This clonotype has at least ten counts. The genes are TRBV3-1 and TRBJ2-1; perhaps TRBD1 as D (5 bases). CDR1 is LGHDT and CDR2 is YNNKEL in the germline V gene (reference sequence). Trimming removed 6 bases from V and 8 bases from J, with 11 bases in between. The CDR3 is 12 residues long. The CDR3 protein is CASSNTGDEQFF. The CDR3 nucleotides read TGTGCCAGCAGTAACACAGGCGATGAGCAGTTCTTC.

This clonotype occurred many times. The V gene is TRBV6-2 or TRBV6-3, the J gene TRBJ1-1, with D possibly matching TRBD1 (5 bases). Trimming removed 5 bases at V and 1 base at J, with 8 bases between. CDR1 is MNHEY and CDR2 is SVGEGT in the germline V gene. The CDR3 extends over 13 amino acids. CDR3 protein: CASSQGRNTEAFF. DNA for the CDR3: TGTGCCAGCAGTCAGGGTCGGAACACTGAAGCTTTCTTT.

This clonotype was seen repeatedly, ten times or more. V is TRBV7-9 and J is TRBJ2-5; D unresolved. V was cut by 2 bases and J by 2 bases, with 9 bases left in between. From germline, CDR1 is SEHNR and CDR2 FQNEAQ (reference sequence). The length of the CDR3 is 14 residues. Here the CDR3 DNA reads TGTGCCAGCAGCTTAACAGTTTCTCAAGAGACCCAGTACTTC. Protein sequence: CASSLTVSQETQYF. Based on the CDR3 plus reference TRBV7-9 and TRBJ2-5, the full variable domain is DTGVSQNPRHKITKRGQNVTFRCDPISEHNRLYWYRQTLGQGPEFLTYFQNEAQLEKSRLLSDRFSAERPKGSFSTLEIQRTEQGDSAMYLCASSLTVSQETQYFGPGTRLLVL.

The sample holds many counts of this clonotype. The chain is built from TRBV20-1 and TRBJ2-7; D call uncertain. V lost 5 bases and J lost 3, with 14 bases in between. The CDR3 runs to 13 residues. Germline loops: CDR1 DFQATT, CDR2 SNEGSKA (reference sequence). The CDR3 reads CSAALSPLYEQYF. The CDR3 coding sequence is TGCAGTGCTGCCCTGAGCCCCCTCTACGAGCAGTACTTC.

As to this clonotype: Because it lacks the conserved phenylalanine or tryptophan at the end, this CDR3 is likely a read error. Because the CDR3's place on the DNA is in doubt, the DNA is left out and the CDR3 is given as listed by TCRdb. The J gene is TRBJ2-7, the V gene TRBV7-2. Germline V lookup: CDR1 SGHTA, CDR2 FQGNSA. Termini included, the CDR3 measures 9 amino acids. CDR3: CASSLGPHG.

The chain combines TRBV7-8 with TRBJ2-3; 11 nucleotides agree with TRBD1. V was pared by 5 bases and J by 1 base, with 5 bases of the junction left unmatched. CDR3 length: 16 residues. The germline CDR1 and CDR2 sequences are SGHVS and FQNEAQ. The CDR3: CASSPGTGGGTDTQYF. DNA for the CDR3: TGTGCCAGCAGCCCGGGGACAGGGGGGGGCACAGATACGCAGTATTTT.

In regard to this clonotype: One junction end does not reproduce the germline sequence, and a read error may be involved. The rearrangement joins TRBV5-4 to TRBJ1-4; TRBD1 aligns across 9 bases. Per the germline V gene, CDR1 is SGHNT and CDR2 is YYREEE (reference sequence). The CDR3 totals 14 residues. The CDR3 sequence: CASGLAGTGKKLFF. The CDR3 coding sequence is TGTGCCAGCGGCTTGGCCGGGACAGGGAAAAAACTGTTTTTT.

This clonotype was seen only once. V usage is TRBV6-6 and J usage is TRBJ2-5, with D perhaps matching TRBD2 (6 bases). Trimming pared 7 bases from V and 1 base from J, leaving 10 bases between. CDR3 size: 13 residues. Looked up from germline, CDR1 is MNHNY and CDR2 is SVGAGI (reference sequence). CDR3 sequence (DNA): TGTGCCAGCAACCCGACTAGCCAAGAGACCCAGTACTTC. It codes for CASNPTSQETQYF.

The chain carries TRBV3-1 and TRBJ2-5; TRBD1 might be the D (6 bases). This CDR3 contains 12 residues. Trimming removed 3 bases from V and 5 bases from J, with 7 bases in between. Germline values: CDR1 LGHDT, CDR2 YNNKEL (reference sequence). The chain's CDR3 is CASSHQGETQYF. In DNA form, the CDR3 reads TGTGCCAGCAGCCACCAGGGGGAGACCCAGTACTTC.

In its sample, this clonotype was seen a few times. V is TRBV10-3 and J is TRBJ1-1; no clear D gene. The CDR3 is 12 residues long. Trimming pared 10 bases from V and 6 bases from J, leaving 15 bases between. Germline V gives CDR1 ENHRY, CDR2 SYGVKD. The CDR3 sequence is CATSYREAEAFF. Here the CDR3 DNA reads TGTGCCACATCGTATAGGGAAGCTGAAGCTTTCTTT.

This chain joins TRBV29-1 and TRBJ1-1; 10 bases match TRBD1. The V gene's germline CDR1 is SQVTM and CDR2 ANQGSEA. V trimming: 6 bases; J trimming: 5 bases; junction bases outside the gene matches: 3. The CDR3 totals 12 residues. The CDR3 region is CSVGTGVTEAFF. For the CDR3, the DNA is TGCAGCGTCGGGACAGGGGTAACTGAAGCTTTCTTT.